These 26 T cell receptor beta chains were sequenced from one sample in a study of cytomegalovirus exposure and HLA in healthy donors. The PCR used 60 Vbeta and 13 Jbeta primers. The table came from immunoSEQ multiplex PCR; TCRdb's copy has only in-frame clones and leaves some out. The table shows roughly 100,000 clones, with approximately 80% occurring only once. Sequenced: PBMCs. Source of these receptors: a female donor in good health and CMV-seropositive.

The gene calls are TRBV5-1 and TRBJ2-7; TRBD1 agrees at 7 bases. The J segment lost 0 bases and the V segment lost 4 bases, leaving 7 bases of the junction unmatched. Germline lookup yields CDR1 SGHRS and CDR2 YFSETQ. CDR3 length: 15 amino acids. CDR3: CASSPRTGDSYEQYF. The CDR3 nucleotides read TGCGCCAGCAGCCCGAGGACAGGTGACTCCTACGAGCAGTACTTC. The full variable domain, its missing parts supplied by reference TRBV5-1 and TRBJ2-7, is KAGVTQTPRYLIKTRGQQVTLSCSPISGHRSVSWYQQTPGQGLQFLFEYFSETQRNKGNFPGRFSGRQFSNSRSEMNVSTLELGDSALYLCASSPRTGDSYEQYFGPGTRLTVT.

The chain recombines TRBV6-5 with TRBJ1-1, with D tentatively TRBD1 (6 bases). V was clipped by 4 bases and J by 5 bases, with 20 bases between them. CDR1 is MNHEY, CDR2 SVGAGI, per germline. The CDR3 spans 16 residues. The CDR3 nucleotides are TGTGCCAGCAGTTCCCCCTACAGGGAGAGAAGGACTGAAGCTTTCTTT. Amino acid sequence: CASSSPYRERRTEAFF.

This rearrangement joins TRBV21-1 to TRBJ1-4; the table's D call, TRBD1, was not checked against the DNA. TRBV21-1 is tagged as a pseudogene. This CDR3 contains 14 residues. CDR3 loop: CASRGQTTNEKLFF. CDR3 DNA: TGTGCCAGCCGGGGACAGACAACTAATGAAAAACTGTTTTTT.

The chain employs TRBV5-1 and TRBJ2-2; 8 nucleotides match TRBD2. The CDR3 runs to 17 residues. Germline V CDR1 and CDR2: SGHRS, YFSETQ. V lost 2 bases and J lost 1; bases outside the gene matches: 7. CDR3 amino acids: CASSLSSSGVNTGELFF. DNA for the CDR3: TGCGCCAGCAGCTTATCCAGTAGCGGGGTGAACACCGGGGAGCTGTTTTTT.

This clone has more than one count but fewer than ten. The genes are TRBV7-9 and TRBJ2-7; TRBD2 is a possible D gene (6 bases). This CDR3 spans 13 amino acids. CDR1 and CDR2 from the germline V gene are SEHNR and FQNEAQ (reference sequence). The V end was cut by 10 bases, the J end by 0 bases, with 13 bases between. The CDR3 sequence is CAIEGLSSYEQYF. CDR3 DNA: TGTGCCATCGAGGGACTGAGCTCCTACGAGCAGTACTTC.

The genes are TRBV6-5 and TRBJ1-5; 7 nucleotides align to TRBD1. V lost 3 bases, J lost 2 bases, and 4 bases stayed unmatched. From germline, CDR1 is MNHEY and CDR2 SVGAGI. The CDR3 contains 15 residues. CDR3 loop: CASSYGGGGNQPQHF. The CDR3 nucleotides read TGTGCCAGCAGTTATGGAGGGGGCGGCAATCAGCCCCAGCATTTT.

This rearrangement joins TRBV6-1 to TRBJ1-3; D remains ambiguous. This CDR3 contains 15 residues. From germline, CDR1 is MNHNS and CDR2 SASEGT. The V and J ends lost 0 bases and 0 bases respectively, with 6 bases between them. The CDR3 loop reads CASSEATDSGNTIYF. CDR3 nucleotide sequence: TGTGCCAGCAGTGAAGCAACAGACTCTGGAAACACCATATATTTT.

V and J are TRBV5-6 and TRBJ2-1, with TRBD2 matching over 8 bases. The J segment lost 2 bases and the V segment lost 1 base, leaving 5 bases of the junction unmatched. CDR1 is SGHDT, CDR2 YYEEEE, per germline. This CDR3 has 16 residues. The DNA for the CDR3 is TGTGCCAGCAGCTTGTTTGGAGCGGGAGCCTACAATGAGCAGTTCTTC. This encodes CASSLFGAGAYNEQFF.

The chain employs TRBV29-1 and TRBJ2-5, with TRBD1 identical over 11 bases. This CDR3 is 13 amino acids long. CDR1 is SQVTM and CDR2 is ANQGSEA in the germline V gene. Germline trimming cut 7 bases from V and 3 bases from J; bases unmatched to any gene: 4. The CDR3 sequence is CSARDRGKETQYF. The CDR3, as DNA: TGCAGCGCCCGGGACAGGGGGAAAGAGACCCAGTACTTC.

DNA for the CDR3: TGTGCCAGCAGCCAAGGGGTCACTGAAGCTTTCTTT. Amino acid sequence: CASSQGVTEAFF. The rearrangement joins TRBV7-2 to TRBJ1-1; possibly TRBD1 for D (5 bases). Per germline, CDR1 SGHTA and CDR2 FQGNSA. The ends were cut back, 5 bases at V and 4 bases at J, with 8 bases in the middle. The CDR3 runs 12 residues.

Here the CDR3 DNA reads TGTGCCAGCAGAACCGGGACTAGCCCCGGGGAGCTGTTTTTT. It translates to CASRTGTSPGELFF. The chain combines TRBV6-5 with TRBJ2-2; 9 bases are a match to TRBD2. The CDR3 runs 14 residues. V lost 6 bases to trimming and J lost 6 bases; unmatched junction nucleotides: 5. Germline V gives CDR1 MNHEY, CDR2 SVGAGI.

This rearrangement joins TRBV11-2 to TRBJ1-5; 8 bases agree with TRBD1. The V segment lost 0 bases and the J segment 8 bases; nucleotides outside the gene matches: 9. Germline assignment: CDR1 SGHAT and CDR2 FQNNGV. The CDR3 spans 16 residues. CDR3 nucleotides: TGTGCCAGCAGCTTAGATCACCCGGGACAGGTTAAGCCCCAGCATTTT. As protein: CASSLDHPGQVKPQHF.

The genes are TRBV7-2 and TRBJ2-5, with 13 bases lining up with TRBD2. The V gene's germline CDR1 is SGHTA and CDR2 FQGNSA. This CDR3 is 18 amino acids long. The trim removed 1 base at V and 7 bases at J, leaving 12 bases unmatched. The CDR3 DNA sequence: TGTGCCAGCAGCTTAGAGGGTGGACTAGCGGGGGCGCTAGGGACCCAGTACTTC. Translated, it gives CASSLEGGLAGALGTQYF. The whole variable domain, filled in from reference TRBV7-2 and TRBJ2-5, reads GAGVSQSPSNKVTEKGKDVELRCDPISGHTALYWYRQSLGQGLEFLIYFQGNSAPDKSGLPSDRFSAERTGGSVSTLTIQRTQQEDSAVYLCASSLEGGLAGALGTQYFGPGTRLLVL.

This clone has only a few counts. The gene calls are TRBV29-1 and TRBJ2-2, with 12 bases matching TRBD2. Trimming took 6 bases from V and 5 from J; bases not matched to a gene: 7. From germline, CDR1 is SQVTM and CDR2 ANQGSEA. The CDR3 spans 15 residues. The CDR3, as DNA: TGCAGCGTCGCGACTAGCGGGAGCCGGACCGGGGAGCTGTTTTTT. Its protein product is CSVATSGSRTGELFF.

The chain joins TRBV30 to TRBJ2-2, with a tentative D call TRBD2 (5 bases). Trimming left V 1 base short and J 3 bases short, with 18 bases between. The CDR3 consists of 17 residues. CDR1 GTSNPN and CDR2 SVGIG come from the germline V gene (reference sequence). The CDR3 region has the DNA TGTGCCTGGAGTGGGGTGAGGGCCGGAGTTTACACCGGGGAGCTGTTTTTT. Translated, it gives CAWSGVRAGVYTGELFF.

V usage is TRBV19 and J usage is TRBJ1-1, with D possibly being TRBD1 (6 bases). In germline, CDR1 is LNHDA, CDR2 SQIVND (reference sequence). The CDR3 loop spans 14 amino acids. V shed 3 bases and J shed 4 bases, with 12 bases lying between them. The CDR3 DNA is TGTGCCAGTAGTATTCAGGGGCTTGTCACTGAAGCTTTCTTT. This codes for CASSIQGLVTEAFF.

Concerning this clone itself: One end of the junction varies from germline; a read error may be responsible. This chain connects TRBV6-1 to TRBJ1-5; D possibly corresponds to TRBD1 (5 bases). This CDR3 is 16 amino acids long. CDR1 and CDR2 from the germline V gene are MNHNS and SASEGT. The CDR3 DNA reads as TGTGCCAGCAGCGAAGGCCAGGTCAGGGCCAATCAGCCCCAGCATTTT. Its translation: CASSEGQVRANQPQHF.

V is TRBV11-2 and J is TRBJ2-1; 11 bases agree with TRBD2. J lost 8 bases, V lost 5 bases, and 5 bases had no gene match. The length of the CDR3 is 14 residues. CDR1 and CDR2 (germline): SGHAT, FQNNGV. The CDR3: CASSTSGGRDEQFF. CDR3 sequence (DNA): TGTGCCAGCAGCACTAGCGGGGGCCGCGATGAGCAGTTCTTC.

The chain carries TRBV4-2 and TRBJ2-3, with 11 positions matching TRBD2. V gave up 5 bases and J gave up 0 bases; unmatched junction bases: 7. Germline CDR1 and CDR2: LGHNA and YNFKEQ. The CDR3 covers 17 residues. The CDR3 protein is CASSSGRTSGSTDTQYF. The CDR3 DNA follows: TGTGCCAGCAGCTCGGGGAGGACTAGCGGGAGCACAGATACGCAGTATTTT.

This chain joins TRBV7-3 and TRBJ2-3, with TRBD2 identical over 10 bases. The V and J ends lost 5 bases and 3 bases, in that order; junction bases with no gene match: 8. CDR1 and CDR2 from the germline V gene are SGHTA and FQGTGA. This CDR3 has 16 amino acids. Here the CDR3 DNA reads TGTGCCAGCAGCCCGCACGGACTAGCGGAAACAGATACGCAGTATTTT. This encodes CASSPHGLAETDTQYF.

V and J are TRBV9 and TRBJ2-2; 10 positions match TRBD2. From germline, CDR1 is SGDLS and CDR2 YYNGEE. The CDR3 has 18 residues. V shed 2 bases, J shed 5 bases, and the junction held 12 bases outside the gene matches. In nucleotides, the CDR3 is TGTGCCAGCAGCGTCGGACCGGCTAGCGGGGGATATACCGGGGAGCTGTTTTTT. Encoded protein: CASSVGPASGGYTGELFF. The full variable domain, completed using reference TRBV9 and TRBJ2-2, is DSGVTQTPKHLITATGQRVTLRCSPRSGDLSVYWYQQSLDQGLQFLIQYYNGEERAKGNILERFSAQQFPDLHSELNLSSLELGDSALYFCASSVGPASGGYTGELFFGEGSRLTVL.

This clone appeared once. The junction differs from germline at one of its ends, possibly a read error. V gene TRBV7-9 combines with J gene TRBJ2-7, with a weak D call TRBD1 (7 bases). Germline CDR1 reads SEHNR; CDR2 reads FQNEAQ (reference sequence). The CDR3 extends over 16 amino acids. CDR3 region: CSSSPSAWDRTYEQYF. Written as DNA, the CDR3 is TGTTCCAGCAGCCCTAGCGCCTGGGACAGAACCTACGAGCAGTACTTC. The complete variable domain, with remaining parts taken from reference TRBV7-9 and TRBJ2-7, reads DTGVSQNPRHKITKRGQNVTFRCDPISEHNRLYWYRQTLGQGPEFLTYFQNEAQLEKSRLLSDRFSAERPKGSFSTLEIQRTEQGDSAMYLCSSSPSAWDRTYEQYFGPGTRLTVT.

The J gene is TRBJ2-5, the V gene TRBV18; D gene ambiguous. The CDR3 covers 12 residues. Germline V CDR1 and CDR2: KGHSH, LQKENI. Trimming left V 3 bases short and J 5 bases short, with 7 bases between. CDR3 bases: TGTGCCAGCTCACCCAACGGGGAGACCCAGTACTTC. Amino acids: CASSPNGETQYF.

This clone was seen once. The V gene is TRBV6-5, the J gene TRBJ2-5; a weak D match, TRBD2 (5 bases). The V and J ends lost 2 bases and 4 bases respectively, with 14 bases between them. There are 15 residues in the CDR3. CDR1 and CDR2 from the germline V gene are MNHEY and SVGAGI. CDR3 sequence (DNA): TGTGCCAGCAGTTACCAAGGGAGAGCCCTAGAGACCCAGTACTTC. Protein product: CASSYQGRALETQYF.

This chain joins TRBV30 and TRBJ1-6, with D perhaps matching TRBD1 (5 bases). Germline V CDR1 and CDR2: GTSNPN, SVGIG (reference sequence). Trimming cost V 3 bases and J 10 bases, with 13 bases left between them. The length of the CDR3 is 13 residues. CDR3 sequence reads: CAWSGQGSSPLHF. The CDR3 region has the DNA TGTGCCTGGAGCGGCCAGGGTAGCTCACCCCTCCACTTT.

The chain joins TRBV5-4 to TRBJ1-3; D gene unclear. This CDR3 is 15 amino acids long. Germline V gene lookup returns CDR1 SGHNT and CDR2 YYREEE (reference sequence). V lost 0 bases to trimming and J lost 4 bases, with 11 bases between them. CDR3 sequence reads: CASSLDGRAGNTIYF. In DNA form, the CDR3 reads TGTGCCAGCAGCTTGGATGGGAGGGCCGGAAACACCATATATTTT.